Detailed here is one TCR beta chain. As yet, its antigen is unknown. Repertoires were generated with immunoSEQ multiplex PCR, while TCRdb's copy carries only in-frame clones and drops some. The specimen's table records about 140,000 clones. These data belong to a study of T cell responses to AZD1222 COVID-19 vaccine. Study observations and caveats: Mostly white British, mostly female donors; authors suggested clonal diversity may be underestimated. Researchers report vaccine-associated CD4 TCRs spanning spike, with dominance at 160-218 and 743-854. Two doses of AZD1222 preceded a rise in Spike-specific TCR breadth and depth. The peak T cell response came first, and repertoires were sampled only after it.

Germline values: CDR1 SEHNR, CDR2 FQNEAQ (reference sequence). This CDR3 contains 14 residues. V lost 0 bases and J 6 bases, leaving 11 bases between the germline ends. Sequenced: peripheral blood. The sequence came from an adult in good health. The chain joins TRBV7-9 to TRBJ1-1; D gene uncertain. The CDR3 nucleotides read TGTGCCAGCAGCTTAGCCCCAGGTAAGGCTGAAGCTTTCTTT. Translating gives CASSLAPGKAEAFF.